Shown below are 28 T cell receptor beta chains from a single sample sequenced in a study of PD-1 blockade in classical Hodgkin lymphoma. Each patient experienced a relapse that followed autologous stem cell transplantation, and brentuximab vedotin exposure varied. Only in-frame clones appear in the TCRdb table, and some are missing; sequencing was by immunoSEQ multiplex PCR. Of about 58,000 clones listed, roughly 90% are singletons. The sequencing used peripheral blood mononuclear cells (PBMCs), collected before the second cycle of nivolumab. The receptors come from a human donor with classical Hodgkin lymphoma.

This chain joins TRBV29-1 and TRBJ2-3, with 8 bases identical to TRBD2. The CDR3 spans 16 residues. J gave up 2 bases and V 3 bases, and 10 bases lay outside the gene matches. Per the germline V gene, CDR1 is SQVTM and CDR2 is ANQGSEA. CDR3 DNA sequence: TGCAGCGTTGAGGGAACGAGCGGGGGACTCACAGATACGCAGTATTTT. This gives the protein CSVEGTSGGLTDTQYF.

This clone came up once. V and J are TRBV7-8 and TRBJ2-7; 8 nucleotides match TRBD2. Germline V CDR1 and CDR2: SGHVS, FQNEAQ. The V segment lost 4 bases and the J segment 4 bases; nucleotides outside the gene matches: 6. CDR3 size: 14 residues. The CDR3 reads CASSSGTSGYEQYF. The CDR3 DNA reads TGTGCCAGCAGCTCCGGGACTAGTGGGTACGAGCAGTACTTC.

V usage is TRBV30 and J usage is TRBJ1-6; D remains ambiguous. This CDR3 spans 13 amino acids. The V and J ends lost 1 base and 7 bases respectively, with 8 bases between them. The germline V gene encodes CDR1 GTSNPN and CDR2 SVGIG (reference sequence). The CDR3 is CAWSGSGNSPLHF. The CDR3 coding sequence is TGTGCCTGGAGTGGTTCTGGGAATTCACCCCTCCACTTT.

V gene TRBV14 combines with J gene TRBJ2-7; D possibly uses TRBD1 or TRBD2 (5 bases each). Germline V gene sequence: CDR1 SGHDN, CDR2 FVKESK. Deletions cut 1 base from V and 0 bases from J, with 7 bases between. CDR3 length: 14 amino acids. This CDR3 reads CASSQARGSYEQYF. Here the CDR3 DNA reads TGTGCCAGCAGCCAAGCGAGGGGCTCCTACGAGCAGTACTTC.

The chain has TRBV19 and TRBJ2-7, with 8 bases aligning to TRBD1. With V trimmed by 3 bases and J by 6 bases, 16 bases remained unmatched. The CDR3 covers 17 residues. Germline V gene data show CDR1 as LNHDA and CDR2 as SQIVND (reference sequence). This chain's CDR3 is CASSIIPPDRAPGEQYF. CDR3 DNA: TGTGCCAGTAGTATCATCCCACCGGACAGGGCTCCGGGCGAGCAGTACTTC.

The DNA for the CDR3 is TGTGCCAGCAGCTTAACCCTTCTAAATACGCAGTATTTT. Translating it yields CASSLTLLNTQYF. This chain uses TRBV7-3 with TRBJ2-3; D call uncertain. CDR1 and CDR2 (germline): SGHTA, FQGTGA. Trimming cost V 0 bases and J 7 bases, with 8 bases left between them. CDR3 length: 13 amino acids. Using reference TRBV7-3 and TRBJ2-3 for the parts outside the CDR3, the full variable domain is GAGVSQTPSNKVTEKGKYVELRCDPISGHTALYWYRQSLGQGPEFLIYFQGTGAADDSGLPNDRFFAVRPEGSVSTLKIQRTERGDSAVYLCASSLTLLNTQYFGPGTRLTVL.

V is TRBV27 and J is TRBJ1-5; D is unresolved. Trimming took off 5 bases at V and 6 bases at J, with 11 bases between the two ends. The germline V gene has CDR1 MNHEY and CDR2 SMNVEV (reference sequence). CDR3 length equals 13 residues. The CDR3 DNA is TGTGCCAGCAGTGAGGACGTTGCTCAGCCCCAGCATTTT. This codes for CASSEDVAQPQHF.

The chain links TRBV5-6 to TRBJ2-7; a weak D match, TRBD1 (5 bases). Germline CDR1 and CDR2: SGHDT and YYEEEE. Trimming took 2 bases from V and 5 from J, leaving 17 bases between them. The CDR3 runs 15 residues. CDR3 protein: CASSFRKGIIDEQYF. The CDR3 DNA reads TGTGCCAGCAGCTTCCGCAAGGGGATAATCGACGAGCAGTACTTC.

The genes are TRBV9 and TRBJ2-3; 7 nucleotides line up with TRBD2. The length of the CDR3 is 16 residues. Germline CDR1 reads SGDLS; CDR2 reads YYNGEE. The V segment lost 3 bases and the J segment 2 bases; nucleotides outside the gene matches: 9. The CDR3, as DNA: TGTGCCAGCAGCGGGGGGACTAACTTAATCACAGATACGCAGTATTTT. This encodes CASSGGTNLITDTQYF. The full variable domain, its missing parts supplied by reference TRBV9 and TRBJ2-3, is DSGVTQTPKHLITATGQRVTLRCSPRSGDLSVYWYQQSLDQGLQFLIQYYNGEERAKGNILERFSAQQFPDLHSELNLSSLELGDSALYFCASSGGTNLITDTQYFGPGTRLTVL.

This clone rates as medium-sized. The rearrangement joins TRBV28 to TRBJ2-1; 13 positions match TRBD2. CDR1 and CDR2 from the germline V gene are MDHEN and SYDVKM. V lost 10 bases to trimming and J lost 4 bases; unmatched junction nucleotides: 7. The CDR3 has 15 amino acids. CDR3 amino acids: CAISGLAGPYNEQFF. CDR3 bases: TGTGCCATCTCGGGACTAGCGGGACCATACAATGAGCAGTTCTTC.

This sequence joins TRBV29-1 and TRBJ2-6, with a weak D call TRBD2 (7 bases). CDR1 SQVTM and CDR2 ANQGSEA come from the germline V gene. The CDR3 has 14 residues. The CDR3 sequence: CRGGPVSGANVLTF. As DNA, the CDR3 is TGCAGGGGGGGGCCAGTCTCTGGGGCCAACGTCCTGACTTTC.

The CDR3 is CATKWTADSNQPQHF. DNA for the CDR3: TGTGCCACCAAGTGGACCGCAGATAGCAATCAGCCCCAGCATTTT. The chain carries TRBV6-1 and TRBJ1-5; D remains unclear. The CDR3 length is 15 residues. The germline V gene encodes CDR1 MNHNS and CDR2 SASEGT. Trimming removed 10 bases from V and 0 bases from J, with 16 bases in between.

The rearrangement uses TRBV9 and TRBJ2-1; 12 bases fit TRBD2. The CDR3 spans 16 residues. CDR1 is SGDLS, CDR2 YYNGEE, per germline. With V trimmed by 4 bases and J by 9 bases, 11 bases remained unmatched. The CDR3: CASSLMGLAGGFEQFF. CDR3 coding DNA: TGTGCCAGCAGCCTAATGGGGCTAGCGGGGGGGTTTGAGCAGTTCTTC.

The chain is built from TRBV28 and TRBJ2-7; 8 bases are a match to TRBD1. Trimming took 3 bases from V and 7 from J; bases not matched to a gene: 8. CDR3 length: 14 residues. Germline CDR1 and CDR2: MDHEN and SYDVKM. CDR3 in DNA: TGTGCCAGCAGTTTTAGGCAGGGGGCAGGGGAGCAGTACTTC. Its protein product is CASSFRQGAGEQYF.

The chain links TRBV27 to TRBJ2-3; 10 nucleotides match TRBD2. The CDR3 contains 15 residues. CDR1 and CDR2 (germline): MNHEY, SMNVEV (reference sequence). V lost 5 bases, J lost 1 base, and 3 bases stayed unmatched. This CDR3 is CASSQLAGGTDTQYF. CDR3 nucleotides: TGTGCCAGCAGTCAGCTAGCGGGGGGCACAGATACGCAGTATTTT.

V gene TRBV6-5 combines with J gene TRBJ2-7; D not resolved. The ends were cut back, 2 bases at V and 5 bases at J, with 19 bases in the middle. The CDR3 has 16 residues. The germline V gene encodes CDR1 MNHEY and CDR2 SVGAGI. The CDR3 DNA reads as TGTGCCAGCAGTTACGCCCCCTTCCCCCTCTCTCACGAGCAGTACTTC. Encoded protein: CASSYAPFPLSHEQYF.

DNA of the CDR3: TGTGCCAGCAGTCGACAGGGGGCAAGAGATACGCAGTATTTT. This gives the protein CASSRQGARDTQYF. The J gene is TRBJ2-3, the V gene TRBV6-5; 10 bases map to TRBD1. The CDR3 covers 14 residues. CDR1 is MNHEY, CDR2 SVGAGI, per germline. The junction had 4 bases not matched to a gene; V was cut back by 5 bases and J by 5 bases.

This clone came up once. The chain joins TRBV28 to TRBJ2-7, with 7 bases fitting TRBD1. V lost 2 bases, J lost 0 bases, and 4 bases stayed unmatched. The CDR3 is made up of 15 amino acids. CDR1 and CDR2 from the germline V gene are MDHEN and SYDVKM. The CDR3 nucleotides are TGTGCCAGCAGTTTAGGTAGGGGGCCCTCCTACGAGCAGTACTTC. As protein: CASSLGRGPSYEQYF.

The rearrangement links TRBV10-1 to TRBJ2-4; 8 bases map to TRBD1. CDR1 and CDR2 from the germline V gene are WNHNN and SYGVQD (reference sequence). J gave up 6 bases and V 0 bases, and 7 bases lay outside the gene matches. This CDR3 has 16 residues. The CDR3 DNA reads TGCGCCAGCAGTGAGTCGCGGGACAGGACAACAAACATTCAGTACTTC. Amino acid sequence: CASSESRDRTTNIQYF.

The rearrangement uses TRBV25-1 and TRBJ1-5; the match to TRBD1 covers 8 bases. Losses at the gene ends were 1 base for V and 6 bases for J; bases not matched to a gene: 8. This CDR3 is 16 amino acids long. Germline loops: CDR1 MGHDK, CDR2 SYGVNS. This chain's CDR3 is CASSESRTGSGQPQHF. CDR3 sequence (DNA): TGTGCCAGCAGTGAATCTAGGACAGGGAGCGGTCAGCCCCAGCATTTT. The variable domain in full, completed from reference TRBV25-1 and TRBJ1-5, reads EADIYQTPRYLVIGTGKKITLECSQTMGHDKMYWYQQDPGMELHLIHYSYGVNSTEKGDLSSESTVSRIRTEHFPLTLESARPSHTSQYLCASSESRTGSGQPQHFGDGTRLSIL.

This rearrangement joins TRBV19 to TRBJ1-2; D unresolved. V was cut by 5 bases and J by 2 bases, with 3 bases left in between. Germline-derived CDR1 and CDR2 are LNHDA and SQIVND (reference sequence). This CDR3 has 11 residues. The CDR3 spells CASSLNYGYTF. DNA for the CDR3: TGTGCCAGTAGTTTAAACTATGGCTACACCTTC.

This chain uses TRBV6-5 with TRBJ2-7; no definite D call. Deletions cut 0 bases from V and 4 bases from J, with 13 bases between. The CDR3 contains 15 residues. Germline CDR1 MNHEY, CDR2 SVGAGI. In DNA form, the CDR3 reads TGTGCCAGCAGTTACTCGACCCCCGTCAAGTACGAGCAGTACTTC. It is translated as CASSYSTPVKYEQYF.

The chain employs TRBV14 and TRBJ2-5; the D gene is possibly TRBD1 (6 bases). This CDR3 region has 12 residues. V lost 6 bases and J lost 3, with 8 bases in between. Germline CDR1 reads SGHDN; CDR2 reads FVKESK. In DNA, the CDR3 is TGTGCCAGCAGTCGGACAGAAGAGACCCAGTACTTC. Its translation: CASSRTEETQYF.

The CDR3 nucleotides read TGTGCCAGCAGTTACGGGACAGGAATCAACGAGCAGTACTTC. Translated, it gives CASSYGTGINEQYF. The chain combines TRBV6-5 with TRBJ2-7; 8 bases align to TRBD1. CDR1 MNHEY and CDR2 SVGAGI come from the germline V gene. The CDR3 totals 14 residues. V lost 2 bases and J lost 5; bases outside the gene matches: 5.

DNA of the CDR3: TGTGCCAGCAGCTTTAGGGCAGGGGAAGAGACCCAGTACTTC. This codes for CASSFRAGEETQYF. The J gene is TRBJ2-5, the V gene TRBV7-9; perhaps TRBD1 as D (6 bases). The ends were cut back, 3 bases at V and 3 bases at J, with 11 bases in the middle. This CDR3 comprises 14 residues. Looked up from germline, CDR1 is SEHNR and CDR2 is FQNEAQ (reference sequence).

In its sample, this clone was seen once. This chain connects TRBV4-1 to TRBJ2-7, with TRBD1 matching over 7 bases. With 1 base clipped from V and 5 bases from J, the junction kept 5 bases outside the gene matches. The CDR3 loop spans 14 amino acids. Germline CDR1 MGHRA, CDR2 YSYEKL. CDR3 nucleotide sequence: TGCGCCAGCAGCCAAGTGACAGGGATCGACGAGCAGTACTTC. Encoded protein: CASSQVTGIDEQYF.

CDR3 protein: CASSHLKGQGGLASTDTQYF. The CDR3 nucleotides read TGCGCCAGCAGCCATTTAAAGGGACAGGGAGGATTGGCGAGCACAGATACGCAGTATTTT. V usage is TRBV4-3 and J usage is TRBJ2-3; TRBD1 aligns across 9 bases. Germline trimming cut 3 bases from V and 0 bases from J; bases unmatched to any gene: 16. The CDR3 loop spans 20 amino acids. CDR1 and CDR2 (germline): LGHNA, YSLEER.

V usage is TRBV27 and J usage is TRBJ1-4; D not certain. Germline CDR1 is MNHEY and CDR2 is SMNVEV (reference sequence). This CDR3 is 15 amino acids long. Trimming took off 6 bases at V and 0 bases at J, with 11 bases between the two ends. The CDR3 is CASSARPATNEKLFF. The CDR3 bases are TGTGCCAGCAGCGCCAGACCCGCAACTAATGAAAAACTGTTTTTT.